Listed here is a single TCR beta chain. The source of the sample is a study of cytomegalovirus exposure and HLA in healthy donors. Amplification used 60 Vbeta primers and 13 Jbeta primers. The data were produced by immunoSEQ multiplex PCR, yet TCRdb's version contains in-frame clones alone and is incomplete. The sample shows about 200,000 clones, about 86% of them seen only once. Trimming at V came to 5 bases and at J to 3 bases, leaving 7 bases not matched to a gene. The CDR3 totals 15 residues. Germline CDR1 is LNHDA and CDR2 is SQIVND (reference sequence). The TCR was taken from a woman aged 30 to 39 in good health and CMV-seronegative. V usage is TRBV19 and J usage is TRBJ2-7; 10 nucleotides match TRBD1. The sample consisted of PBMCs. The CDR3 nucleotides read TGTGCCAGTAGTCCTGTGGGGACAGGGGACTACGAGCAGTACTTC. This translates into CASSPVGTGDYEQYF.